Described below is a single T cell receptor beta chain sequence and its context. No antigen is known for it. A mixed TRB-A/B primer pool amplified rearranged TRB by multiplex touch-down PCR. TCRdb processed the multiplex PCR reads anew with MiXCR; each CDR3 protein has one entry. The sample comprises under 4,500 distinct CDR3 sequences, around two fifths of which are singletons, and roughly 3.9% rests with the top ten. Peripheral blood genomic DNA, not sorted cells or RNA, was the template. This specimen comes from a study of T cell repertoires in aging, cancer and after chemotherapy. Study results and caveats: Lymphoid organ infiltration in hematological cancer patients may impair thymic emigration or peripheral T cell expansion. Untreated cancer patients had significantly lower blood TCR diversity than age-matched healthy donors. Loss of evenness, beyond lost richness, contributed to age-related TCR diversity decline in cancer patients.

The CDR3 is 14 residues long. V was cut by 3 bases and J by 1 base, with 8 bases left in between. Per germline, CDR1 SGHRS and CDR2 YFSETQ. Sequenced: blood. The chain has TRBV5-1 and TRBJ2-1; unclear D gene. The source of this sequence is a human donor with a blood cancer. The CDR3 DNA reads as TGCGCCAGCAGCTCGGGTGGGTCCTACAATGAGCAGTTCTTC. This encodes CASSSGGSYNEQFF.